Described below is a single T cell receptor beta chain sequence and its context. Unique molecular identifiers were incorporated into the prepared TCRbeta library. In TCRdb, the PCR reads were re-called with MiXCR into one record per CDR3 protein. Counted here are more than 450,000 distinct CDR3 sequences, about 18% occurring once; the ten biggest clones make up 3% to 4%. The data belong to a study of T-cell reconstitution after alpha-beta-depleted transplantation in children. The sequence derives from a human donor who donated a stem cell graft to a child with acute lymphoblastic leukemia. The sequencing used PBMCs from the stem cell graft donor, collected from the stem cell graft.

The CDR3 protein is CSVATGQPGGGNYGYTF. Written as DNA, the CDR3 is TGCAGCGTTGCCACGGGACAGCCAGGAGGAGGTAACTATGGCTACACCTTC. The chain recombines TRBV29-1 with TRBJ1-2; 7 bases agree with TRBD1. Germline trimming cut 4 bases from V and 1 base from J; bases unmatched to any gene: 15. The germline V gene has CDR1 SQVTM and CDR2 ANQGSEA. CDR3 length: 17 residues.